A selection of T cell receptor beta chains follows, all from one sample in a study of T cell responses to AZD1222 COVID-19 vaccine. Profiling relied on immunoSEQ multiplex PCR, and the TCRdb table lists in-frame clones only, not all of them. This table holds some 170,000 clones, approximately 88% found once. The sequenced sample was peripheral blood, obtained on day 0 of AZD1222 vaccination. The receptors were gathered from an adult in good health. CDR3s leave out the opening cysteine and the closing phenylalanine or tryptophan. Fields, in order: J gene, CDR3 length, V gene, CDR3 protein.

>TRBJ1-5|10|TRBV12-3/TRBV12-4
ASKGRNQPQH
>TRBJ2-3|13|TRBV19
ASRGLAGAGDTQY
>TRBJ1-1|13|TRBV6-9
ASSSPGTGGTEAF
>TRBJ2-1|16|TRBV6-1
ASSGPGRAGLPWDEQF
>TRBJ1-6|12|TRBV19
ASREGGQSSPLH
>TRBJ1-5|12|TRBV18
ASSPTGNNQPQH
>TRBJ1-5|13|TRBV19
ASSIKVGRNQPQH
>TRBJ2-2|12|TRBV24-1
ATGDRTNTGELF
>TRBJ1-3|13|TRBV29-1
SAATGPSSGNTIY
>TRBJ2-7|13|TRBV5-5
ASSLAGTSGSGQY
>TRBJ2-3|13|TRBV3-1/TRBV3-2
ASSEMRGRTDTQY
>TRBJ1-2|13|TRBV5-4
ASSPGQGALYGYT
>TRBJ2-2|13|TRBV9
ASSGTSPRGGELF
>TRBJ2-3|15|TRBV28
ASSLFRTRASTDTQY
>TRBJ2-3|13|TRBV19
ASSMRLPSTDTQY
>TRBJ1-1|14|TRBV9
ASSVVGVGSSTEAF
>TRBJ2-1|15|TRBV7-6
ASSPSLGSGLGNEQF
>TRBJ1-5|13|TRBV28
ASSDGQVSNQPQH
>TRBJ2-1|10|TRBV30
AWSRQVNEQF
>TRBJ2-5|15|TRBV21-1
ASSKKVFWGKSGTQY
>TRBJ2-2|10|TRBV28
ASTGYTGELF
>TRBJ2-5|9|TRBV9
ASSREETQY
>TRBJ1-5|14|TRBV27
ASQHRGLLSNQPQH
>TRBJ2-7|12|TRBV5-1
ASRREGGGNEQY
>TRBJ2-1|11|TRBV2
ASSGDGVNEQF
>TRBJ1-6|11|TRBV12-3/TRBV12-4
ASSRTGNSPLH
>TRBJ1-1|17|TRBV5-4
ASSPLPSDSAGANTEAF
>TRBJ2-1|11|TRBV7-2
ASSSGLAGVLF
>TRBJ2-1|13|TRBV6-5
ASNDRGSSYNEQF
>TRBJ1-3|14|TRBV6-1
ASSVQGVSSGNTIY
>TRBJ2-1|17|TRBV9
ASSVPSSGSSQSNNEQF
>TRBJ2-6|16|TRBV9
ASSVVRGGFSGANVLT
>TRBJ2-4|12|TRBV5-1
ASSFKSGTGIQY
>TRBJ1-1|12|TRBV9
ASSVAQGNTEAF
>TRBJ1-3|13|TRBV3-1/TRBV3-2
ASSADGQPGNTIY
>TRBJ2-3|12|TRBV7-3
ASSPGTRGDTQY
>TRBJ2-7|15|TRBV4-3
ASSRGLGTGVSYEQY
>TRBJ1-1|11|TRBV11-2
ASSSGGDTEAF
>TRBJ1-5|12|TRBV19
ATQEGQGNQPQH
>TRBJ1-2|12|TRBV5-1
ASSSGIPNYGYT
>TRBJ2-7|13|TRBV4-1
ASSQTSGITYEQY
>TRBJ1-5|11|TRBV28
ASSLISNQPQH
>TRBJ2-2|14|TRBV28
ASIYSGGANTGELF
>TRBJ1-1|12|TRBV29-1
SVDGQGSYTEAF
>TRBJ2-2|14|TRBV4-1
ASSQGDRGDTGELF
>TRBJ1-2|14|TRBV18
ASSPQGQTTNYGYT
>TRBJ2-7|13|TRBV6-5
ATDSRQGSSYEQY
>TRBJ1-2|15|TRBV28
ASSLQKAGGDLRGYT
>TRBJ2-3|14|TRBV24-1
ATSDRTRSGTDTQY
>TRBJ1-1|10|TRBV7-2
ASRGDTSEAF
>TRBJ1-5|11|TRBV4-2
ASSQEHLQPQH
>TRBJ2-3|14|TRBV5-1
ASRGKQDPFTDTQY
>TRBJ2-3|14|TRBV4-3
ASSQDSGTGGDTQY
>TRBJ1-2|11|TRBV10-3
AITILGSYGYT
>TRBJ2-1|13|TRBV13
ASSLRRGTYNEQF